These 30 T cell receptor beta chains share one sample of origin, sequenced in a study of blood T cells in healthy people across ages. Alongside a J-beta primer mix, a sample-barcoded 5' primer served in a second PCR lasting roughly 6 to 11 cycles. TCRdb itself ran the 5' RACE reads through MiXCR, one entry per CDR3 protein. The sample yields nearly 800,000 distinct CDR3 sequences, 20% to 30% seen once. These same records also appear under a second study, on T cells of mothers and their children.

The sample comprised blood. Every receptor here comes from a boy under 18 in good health.

This chain uses TRBV7-9 with TRBJ1-3; D is possibly TRBD1 (6 bases). The ends were cut back, 5 bases at V and 0 bases at J, with 11 bases in the middle. The CDR3 has 15 amino acids. Germline CDR1 is SEHNR and CDR2 is FQNEAQ (reference sequence). As DNA, the CDR3 is TGTGCCAGCAGCGAGAGGGGGTCCTCTGGAAACACCATATATTTT. Amino acids: CASSERGSSGNTIYF.

CDR3 DNA: TGTGCCAGCAGCTTAGCTTCGCCGGGCAATGAGCAGTTCTTC. Its protein is CASSLASPGNEQFF. V gene TRBV7-2 combines with J gene TRBJ2-1; D gene uncertain. Per germline, CDR1 SGHTA and CDR2 FQGNSA. The CDR3 loop spans 14 amino acids. V lost 0 bases to trimming and J lost 6 bases, with 9 bases between them.

The genes are TRBV2 and TRBJ1-4; 11 bases fit TRBD1. After removal of 3 bases from V and 10 bases from J, the junction contained 4 bases not matched to a gene. Looked up from germline, CDR1 is SNHLY and CDR2 is FYNNEI. The CDR3 loop spans 14 amino acids. CDR3 coding DNA: TGTGCCAGCAGTGAGGACAGGGGGCAAGTAAAACTGTTTTTT. This sequence encodes CASSEDRGQVKLFF.

This clonotype was recorded a few times. V usage is TRBV7-8 and J usage is TRBJ2-3, with TRBD2 matching over 7 bases. This CDR3 comprises 15 residues. Germline CDR1 reads SGHVS; CDR2 reads FQNEAQ. The V and J ends lost 0 bases and 0 bases, in that order; junction bases with no gene match: 0. The CDR3 sequence: CASSLARGSTDTQYF. Here the CDR3 DNA reads TGTGCCAGCAGCTTAGCGCGGGGGAGCACAGATACGCAGTATTTT.

V and J are TRBV7-9 and TRBJ2-1, with TRBD2 as a possible D gene (6 bases). V lost 7 bases to trimming and J lost 4 bases, with 11 bases between them. CDR3 length: 13 residues. Germline-derived CDR1 and CDR2 are SEHNR and FQNEAQ (reference sequence). The CDR3 DNA reads TGTGCCAGCACCAGCGGGCAGTACAATGAGCAGTTCTTC. Translation gives CASTSGQYNEQFF.

This clonotype was detected a few times. This rearrangement joins TRBV4-3 to TRBJ2-5, with D perhaps TRBD1 (5 bases). The J call may be mistaken, given a closer DNA end match to TRBJ2-7. There are 16 residues in the CDR3. Germline assignment: CDR1 LGHNA and CDR2 YSLEER. CDR3 sequence (DNA): TGCGCCAGCAGCCAAGATTTGACGGTTCAGGGATACGAGCAGTACTTC. This gives the protein CASSQDLTVQGYEQYF.

This clonotype was seen only a few times. The gene calls are TRBV6-6 and TRBJ2-3; no clear D. The CDR3 runs 14 residues. Per the germline V gene, CDR1 is MNHNY and CDR2 is SVGAGI (reference sequence). Between the trimmed V and J ends, which lost 5 bases and 0 bases, there was a span of 9 bases. This chain's CDR3 is CASSRQSSTDTQYF. CDR3 in DNA: TGTGCCAGCAGTCGGCAGAGTAGCACAGATACGCAGTATTTT.

This clonotype turned up a few times. The chain couples TRBV7-6 to TRBJ1-1, with unresolved D. V was clipped by 5 bases and J by 0 bases, with 4 bases between them. This CDR3 comprises 12 residues. CDR1 is SGHVS, CDR2 FNYEAQ, per germline. The CDR3 protein is CASSALNTEAFF. For the CDR3, the DNA is TGTGCCAGCAGCGCCCTGAACACTGAAGCTTTCTTT.

This clonotype came up many times. This rearrangement joins TRBV28 to TRBJ1-1; 7 bases match TRBD1. The germline V gene encodes CDR1 MDHEN and CDR2 SYDVKM. This CDR3 has 11 amino acids. V shed 5 bases, J shed 6 bases, and the junction held 0 bases outside the gene matches. The CDR3 region has the DNA TGTGCCAGCAGTCAGGGGGCTGAAGCTTTCTTT. Translating gives CASSQGAEAFF.

The chain uses TRBV29-1 and TRBJ2-1; 7 bases align to TRBD2. Germline CDR1 SQVTM, CDR2 ANQGSEA. This CDR3 contains 15 residues. With V trimmed by 4 bases and J by 0 bases, 6 bases remained unmatched. The CDR3 region has the DNA TGCAGCGTTGCAAGACTAGCAGTCTCCTACAATGAGCAGTTCTTC. This encodes CSVARLAVSYNEQFF.

This clonotype has a handful of counts. The V call is TRBV5-6, the J call TRBJ2-2; 8 bases fit TRBD1. Germline loops: CDR1 SGHDT, CDR2 YYEEEE. J gave up 6 bases and V 7 bases, and 8 bases lay outside the gene matches. This CDR3 has 14 residues. The CDR3: CASSWTGSAGELFF. CDR3 sequence (DNA): TGTGCCAGCTCATGGACAGGGAGCGCCGGGGAGCTGTTTTTT.

This clonotype was seen a few times. The chain joins TRBV9 to TRBJ2-5, with D perhaps TRBD1 or TRBD2 (5 bases each). The end of the DNA is better explained by TRBJ2-1, so the J call may be wrong. The V gene's germline CDR1 is SGDLS and CDR2 YYNGEE. This CDR3 region has 15 residues. In DNA form, the CDR3 reads TGTGCCAGCAGCGCCAGCTCCGGGACCAAGGGTGAGCAGTTCTTC. It codes for CASSASSGTKGEQFF.

This chain uses TRBV7-2 with TRBJ2-5; TRBD1 aligns across 10 bases. V lost 4 bases and J lost 3; bases outside the gene matches: 5. This CDR3 is 15 amino acids long. Germline V CDR1 and CDR2: SGHTA, FQGNSA. The CDR3 protein is CASSWGTGDEETQYF. In DNA form, the CDR3 reads TGTGCCAGCAGCTGGGGGACAGGGGACGAAGAGACCCAGTACTTC.

V gene TRBV12-3 or TRBV12-4 combines with J gene TRBJ2-3, with 11 bases lining up with TRBD2. Germline trimming cut 8 bases from V and 13 bases from J; bases unmatched to any gene: 11. The CDR3 has 13 residues. CDR3 in amino acids: CASGGLAGGFEYF. CDR3 sequence (DNA): TGTGCCAGCGGTGGCCTAGCGGGGGGATTTGAGTATTTT.

The V gene is TRBV7-2, the J gene TRBJ2-1; no definite D call. Germline loops: CDR1 SGHTA, CDR2 FQGNSA. Deletions cut 5 bases from V and 6 bases from J, with 8 bases between. The CDR3 has 12 amino acids. CDR3 DNA: TGTGCCAGCAGCAAGGCCAGCAATGAGCAGTTCTTC. It translates to CASSKASNEQFF. Using reference TRBV7-2 and TRBJ2-1 for the parts outside the CDR3, the full variable domain is GAGVSQSPSNKVTEKGKDVELRCDPISGHTALYWYRQSLGQGLEFLIYFQGNSAPDKSGLPSDRFSAERTGGSVSTLTIQRTQQEDSAVYLCASSKASNEQFFGPGTRLTVL.

The CDR3 spells CASSLERGGLSYNEQFF. The CDR3 DNA is TGCGCCAGCAGCTTGGAGCGGGGGGGCCTCTCCTACAATGAGCAGTTCTTC. The chain uses TRBV5-1 and TRBJ2-1; TRBD2 aligns across 10 bases. The junction had 3 bases not matched to a gene; V was cut back by 0 bases and J by 0 bases. CDR3 size: 17 residues. Germline V gives CDR1 SGHRS, CDR2 YFSETQ.

DNA of the CDR3: TGTGCCAGCAGTCCTGCGGGGGGCGAGGATACGCAGTATTTT. It yields the protein CASSPAGGEDTQYF. V gene TRBV28 combines with J gene TRBJ2-3; 8 bases are shared with TRBD2. The trim removed 5 bases at V and 6 bases at J, leaving 7 bases unmatched. The CDR3 is made up of 14 amino acids. Germline V lookup: CDR1 MDHEN, CDR2 SYDVKM.

V usage is TRBV28 and J usage is TRBJ2-3; TRBD1 aligns across 7 bases. The trim removed 2 bases at V and 3 bases at J, leaving 5 bases unmatched. Germline CDR1 and CDR2: MDHEN and SYDVKM. The CDR3 has 15 amino acids. The CDR3 spells CASSLRTGFTDTQYF. The CDR3 DNA sequence: TGTGCCAGCAGTTTACGGACAGGATTTACAGATACGCAGTATTTT. The complete variable domain, with remaining parts taken from reference TRBV28 and TRBJ2-3, reads DVKVTQSSRYLVKRTGEKVFLECVQDMDHENMFWYRQDPGLGLRLIYFSYDVKMKEKGDIPEGYSVSREKKERFSLILESASTNQTSMYLCASSLRTGFTDTQYFGPGTRLTVL.

This clonotype was seen more than once but under ten times. The genes are TRBV30 and TRBJ1-1; no definite D call. This CDR3 contains 15 residues. The V end was cut by 1 base, the J end by 1 base, with 13 bases between. The germline gives CDR1 GTSNPN, CDR2 SVGIG (reference sequence). Here the CDR3 DNA reads TGTGCCTGGAGTGGACGCGGCAGGCCGAACACTGAAGCTTTCTTT. The encoded protein is CAWSGRGRPNTEAFF.

About this clonotype: One end of the junction does not line up with germline, which may come from a read error. This chain connects TRBV12-3 or TRBV12-4 to TRBJ2-5, with D uncertain. The J call could be wrong; TRBJ2-7 is a better fit for the DNA end. The CDR3 has 13 amino acids. For the CDR3, the DNA is TGCGCCAGCAGTTTGGGTCCTCCCCTCGAGCAGTACTTC. As protein: CASSLGPPLEQYF.

The rearrangement links TRBV6-5 to TRBJ2-2; 11 bases are a match to TRBD2. Germline V lookup: CDR1 MNHEY, CDR2 SVGAGI. V dropped 4 bases and J dropped 2; count of bases not matched to a gene: 6. The CDR3 has 17 amino acids. The CDR3 spells CASSWGGLAENTGELFF. In DNA, the CDR3 is TGTGCCAGCAGTTGGGGGGGACTAGCGGAAAACACCGGGGAGCTGTTTTTT.

The chain uses TRBV28 and TRBJ2-5; D may match TRBD1 or TRBD2 (6 bases each). TRBJ2-7 explains the end of the DNA better; the J call may be wrong. This CDR3 contains 13 residues. Germline loops: CDR1 MDHEN, CDR2 SYDVKM. As DNA, the CDR3 is TGTGCCAGCAGACAGGGACTCGTCTACGAGCAGTACTTC. It specifies CASRQGLVYEQYF.

The sample holds a few counts of this clonotype. This chain connects TRBV6-2 or TRBV6-3 to TRBJ2-5; D may be TRBD2 (5 bases). The DNA end is more similar to TRBJ2-7, so the J call may be wrong. CDR1 and CDR2 from the germline V gene are MNHEY and SVGEGT. The CDR3 length is 13 residues. CDR3 loop: CASSYSRRYEQYF. The CDR3 nucleotides read TGTGCCAGCAGTTACTCGAGGAGGTACGAGCAGTACTTC.

The table lists this clonotype with a few counts. The V call is TRBV25-1, the J call TRBJ2-3; no clear D. From germline, CDR1 is MGHDK and CDR2 SYGVNS. The CDR3 is 14 amino acids. Trimming pared 1 base from V and 4 bases from J, leaving 9 bases between. The CDR3 region is CASSEFPVSDTQYF. The CDR3 DNA is TGTGCCAGCAGTGAATTCCCGGTTTCAGATACGCAGTATTTT. The full variable domain, rest sourced from reference TRBV25-1 and TRBJ2-3, is EADIYQTPRYLVIGTGKKITLECSQTMGHDKMYWYQQDPGMELHLIHYSYGVNSTEKGDLSSESTVSRIRTEHFPLTLESARPSHTSQYLCASSEFPVSDTQYFGPGTRLTVL.

This clonotype appeared a few times. V usage is TRBV4-3 and J usage is TRBJ2-7, with D unresolved. The germline CDR1 and CDR2 sequences are LGHNA and YSLEER. The CDR3 runs to 14 residues. V lost 1 base, J lost 4 bases, and 11 bases lay in between. This chain's CDR3 is CASSQAPRVYEQYF. The DNA for the CDR3 is TGCGCCAGCAGCCAAGCGCCCCGAGTTTACGAGCAGTACTTC.

Only a few counts were recorded for this clonotype. The gene calls are TRBV12-3 or TRBV12-4 and TRBJ2-1, with a possible D match to TRBD1 (5 bases). V dropped 3 bases and J dropped 4 bases, with 13 bases sitting between them. The CDR3 extends over 15 amino acids. This CDR3 is CASSFGAVSYNEQFF. CDR3 coding DNA: TGTGCCAGCAGTTTTGGGGCCGTATCTTACAATGAGCAGTTCTTC.

Only a few counts were recorded for this clonotype. The genes are TRBV18 and TRBJ2-3; D is unresolved. The CDR3 is 12 residues long. The V gene's germline CDR1 is KGHSH and CDR2 LQKENI. With 10 bases removed from V and 0 bases from J, the gap between germline ends came to 8 bases. In DNA form, the CDR3 reads TGTGCCAACTCCCCAAGCACAGATACGCAGTATTTT. Residues: CANSPSTDTQYF.

The chain uses TRBV28 and TRBJ2-5; the D gene is possibly TRBD1 (6 bases). The ends were cut back, 3 bases at V and 5 bases at J, with 13 bases in the middle. CDR1 is MDHEN and CDR2 is SYDVKM in the germline V gene. This CDR3 region has 14 residues. The CDR3: CASSFNREFETQYF. The CDR3 bases are TGTGCCAGCAGTTTCAACAGGGAGTTTGAGACCCAGTACTTC.

This rearrangement joins TRBV19 to TRBJ1-1; D unresolved. CDR3 length: 12 residues. V lost 4 bases, J lost 3 bases, and 6 bases lay in between. Per germline, CDR1 LNHDA and CDR2 SQIVND (reference sequence). CDR3 DNA: TGTGCCAGTAGTACTTCATACACTGAAGCTTTCTTT. It yields the protein CASSTSYTEAFF.

This clonotype was observed a handful of times. V usage is TRBV7-6 and J usage is TRBJ1-6; D uncertain. V was clipped by 1 base and J by 14 bases, with 12 bases between them. The CDR3 extends over 13 amino acids. Germline V gene data show CDR1 as SGHVS and CDR2 as FNYEAQ. CDR3 sequence: CASSLDYGYALHF. In DNA form, the CDR3 reads TGTGCCAGCAGCTTAGATTATGGGTATGCCCTCCACTTT.